Shown below are 19 T cell receptor beta chains from a single sample sequenced in a study of control samples from healthy donors and cancer patients. The protocol was immunoSEQ multiplex PCR, while the TCRdb copy is restricted to in-frame clones and leaves out a portion. The sample carries over 50,000 clones, approximately 88% recorded once. Material: blood. Receptor source: a man aged 45 to 65 in good health.

The chain employs TRBV15 and TRBJ1-5, with D possibly matching TRBD1 (5 bases). Per germline, CDR1 LNHNV and CDR2 YYDKDF (reference sequence). The CDR3 is 14 residues long. V gave up 6 bases and J gave up 2 bases, with 11 bases separating them. The CDR3 region is CATSGGWGNQPQHF. The CDR3, as DNA: TGTGCCACCAGTGGGGGATGGGGCAATCAGCCCCAGCATTTT.

The chain recombines TRBV5-5 with TRBJ2-3; D is unclear. The V end lost 0 bases, the J end lost 4 bases, and 12 bases lay between the germline ends. The germline gives CDR1 SGHKS, CDR2 YYEKEE (reference sequence). CDR3 size: 15 residues. The CDR3 bases are TGTGCCAGCAGCTTGGCCGGTTGGTCGCCAGATACGCAGTATTTT. It encodes CASSLAGWSPDTQYF.

The chain has TRBV6-5 and TRBJ1-4; D not resolved. V dropped 6 bases and J dropped 1 base, with 12 bases sitting between them. The CDR3 covers 15 residues. Germline values: CDR1 MNHEY, CDR2 SVGAGI. The CDR3 region has the DNA TGTGCCAGCAGAGTAACCCCGGGAACTAATGAAAAACTGTTTTTT. Translation: CASRVTPGTNEKLFF.

This clone was recorded once. CDR3 sequence: CASSEGSAGRDTQYF. CDR3 sequence (DNA): TGTGCCAGCAGTGAAGGTTCGGCAGGGAGAGATACGCAGTATTTT. The chain joins TRBV6-1 to TRBJ2-3; either TRBD1 or TRBD2 may supply D (5 bases each). V lost 1 base to trimming and J lost 5 bases, with 13 bases between them. Germline V gene data show CDR1 as MNHNS and CDR2 as SASEGT. This CDR3 is 15 amino acids long.

The chain recombines TRBV29-1 with TRBJ2-2, with D maybe TRBD1 (6 bases). This CDR3 is built from 16 residues. Trimming removed 1 base at V and 6 bases at J, with 18 bases between. Germline V gene lookup returns CDR1 SQVTM and CDR2 ANQGSEA. CDR3: CSVEGYGTHLAGELFF. The DNA of the CDR3 is TGCAGCGTTGAAGGGTATGGGACACACCTTGCCGGGGAGCTGTTTTTT.

The V call is TRBV7-8, the J call TRBJ2-2, with a tentative D call TRBD1 (6 bases). V lost 8 bases, J lost 3 bases, and 25 bases lay in between. The CDR3 length is 18 residues. In germline, CDR1 is SGHVS, CDR2 FQNEAQ. The CDR3 is CASLSIITGTGYTGELFF. CDR3 DNA sequence: TGTGCCAGCCTTTCAATCATCACAGGGACGGGTTACACCGGGGAGCTGTTTTTT.

The chain links TRBV7-2 to TRBJ2-7; a weak D match, TRBD2 (5 bases). This CDR3 has 14 residues. In germline, CDR1 is SGHTA, CDR2 FQGNSA. The V end lost 3 bases, the J end lost 5 bases, and 14 bases lay between the germline ends. In DNA form, the CDR3 reads TGTGCCAGCAGCTTCGGCTACTTCGGGAACGAGCAGTACTTC. Protein product: CASSFGYFGNEQYF.

This clone has just one count. J is TRBJ2-3 and V is TRBV27; D gene ambiguous. Between the trimmed V and J ends, which lost 6 bases and 1 base, there was a span of 2 bases. In germline, CDR1 is MNHEY, CDR2 SMNVEV (reference sequence). CDR3 length: 11 residues. CDR3: CASRRTDTQYF. The CDR3 DNA reads TGTGCCAGCAGGCGCACAGATACGCAGTATTTT.

The rearrangement uses TRBV4-3 and TRBJ2-7, with 7 positions matching TRBD2. Germline lookup yields CDR1 LGHNA and CDR2 YSLEER. The CDR3 totals 15 residues. The V and J ends lost 4 bases and 1 base, in that order; junction bases with no gene match: 7. The CDR3 sequence: CASSLSGGSSYEQYF. CDR3 DNA: TGCGCCAGCAGCCTTTCTGGCGGGAGTTCCTACGAGCAGTACTTC.

CDR3 region: CATSDTFSGREQETQYF. DNA of the CDR3: TGTGCCACCAGTGATACCTTTAGCGGGAGGGAGCAAGAGACCCAGTACTTC. The chain carries TRBV24-1 and TRBJ2-5, with 11 bases identical to TRBD2. V was pared by 3 bases and J by 2 bases, with 7 bases of the junction left unmatched. The V gene's germline CDR1 is KGHDR and CDR2 SFDVKD. The CDR3 is 17 residues long.

The J gene is TRBJ2-5, the V gene TRBV29-1; D may be TRBD1 (5 bases). CDR3 length equals 12 residues. Looked up from germline, CDR1 is SQVTM and CDR2 is ANQGSEA. V shed 4 bases and J shed 5 bases, with 11 bases lying between them. DNA for the CDR3: TGCAGCGTTGTCAACAGGTGGGAGACCCAGTACTTC. Translated, it gives CSVVNRWETQYF.

In DNA, the CDR3 is TGTGCCAGCAGCCTGTGGGGGAGCTCTGGGGCCAACGTCCTGACTTTC. Amino acid sequence: CASSLWGSSGANVLTF. The rearrangement joins TRBV11-2 to TRBJ2-6, with D perhaps assigned TRBD1 or TRBD2 (5 bases each). The germline V and J ends were trimmed by 5 bases and 0 bases, with 11 bases remaining between them. The germline V gene has CDR1 SGHAT and CDR2 FQNNGV. The CDR3 totals 16 residues. Combining the CDR3 with reference TRBV11-2 and TRBJ2-6 gives the whole variable domain EAGVAQSPRYKIIEKRQSVAFWCNPISGHATLYWYQQILGQGPKLLIQFQNNGVVDDSQLPKDRFSAERLKGVDSTLKIQPAKLEDSAVYLCASSLWGSSGANVLTFGAGSRLTVL.

The CDR3 sequence: CASRDTSGSNEQFF. In DNA, the CDR3 is TGTGCCAGCAGAGATACTAGCGGCAGCAATGAGCAGTTCTTC. This chain uses TRBV9 with TRBJ2-1; 8 bases match TRBD2. V shed 5 bases, J shed 6 bases, and the junction held 7 bases outside the gene matches. The germline gives CDR1 SGDLS, CDR2 YYNGEE. This CDR3 region has 14 residues.

V and J are TRBV9 and TRBJ2-1; TRBD2 matches at 10 bases. V shed 1 base, J shed 1 base, and the junction held 5 bases outside the gene matches. The V gene's germline CDR1 is SGDLS and CDR2 YYNGEE. This CDR3 region has 17 residues. CDR3: CASSVTASGGSYNEQFF. As DNA, the CDR3 is TGTGCCAGCAGCGTAACAGCTAGCGGGGGTTCCTACAATGAGCAGTTCTTC.

This clone was recorded only once. The chain carries TRBV5-1 and TRBJ2-1, with D hard to call. Per germline, CDR1 SGHRS and CDR2 YFSETQ. This CDR3 region has 14 residues. Trimming removed 0 bases at V and 4 bases at J, with 8 bases between. CDR3 in amino acids: CASSLAAEYNEQFF. DNA of the CDR3: TGCGCCAGCAGCTTGGCGGCAGAGTACAATGAGCAGTTCTTC. Variable domain in full (rest from reference TRBV5-1 and TRBJ2-1): KAGVTQTPRYLIKTRGQQVTLSCSPISGHRSVSWYQQTPGQGLQFLFEYFSETQRNKGNFPGRFSGRQFSNSRSEMNVSTLELGDSALYLCASSLAAEYNEQFFGPGTRLTVL.

This chain connects TRBV18 to TRBJ1-1, with a weak D call TRBD1 (5 bases). Trimming cost V 8 bases and J 3 bases, with 13 bases left between them. CDR3 size: 13 residues. Germline V gene data show CDR1 as KGHSH and CDR2 as LQKENI. The DNA for the CDR3 is TGTGCCAGCCGTCAGGGTTCAGACACTGAAGCTTTCTTT. It yields the protein CASRQGSDTEAFF.

This chain uses TRBV7-2 with TRBJ2-1; 8 bases are shared with TRBD2. CDR1 SGHTA and CDR2 FQGNSA come from the germline V gene. Trimming took 4 bases from V and 10 from J; bases not matched to a gene: 9. CDR3 length: 14 amino acids. CDR3 region: CASSSLAVKGEQFF. The CDR3 region has the DNA TGTGCCAGCAGCTCACTAGCGGTGAAGGGAGAGCAGTTCTTC.

The chain carries TRBV11-2 and TRBJ2-7; D is possibly TRBD1 or TRBD2 (5 bases each). Trimming cost V 0 bases and J 3 bases, with 18 bases left between them. The CDR3 has 17 amino acids. The germline V gene has CDR1 SGHAT and CDR2 FQNNGV. This CDR3 is CASSLEDFGDRGYEQYF. DNA for the CDR3: TGTGCCAGCAGCTTAGAGGATTTCGGGGATAGGGGCTACGAGCAGTACTTC. Drawing the rest from reference TRBV11-2 and TRBJ2-7, the complete variable domain is EAGVAQSPRYKIIEKRQSVAFWCNPISGHATLYWYQQILGQGPKLLIQFQNNGVVDDSQLPKDRFSAERLKGVDSTLKIQPAKLEDSAVYLCASSLEDFGDRGYEQYFGPGTRLTVT.

This clone was seen a handful of times. The chain uses TRBV4-3 and TRBJ2-4; D possibly uses TRBD1 or TRBD2 (5 bases each). The CDR3 has 14 amino acids. The V gene's germline CDR1 is LGHNA and CDR2 YSLEER. Trimming stripped 1 base from V and 8 bases from J, with 12 bases between. The CDR3 nucleotides read TGCGCCAGCAGCCAAGGGCAGGGACCAGACATTCAGTACTTC. It codes for CASSQGQGPDIQYF.